Described below is a single T cell receptor beta chain sequence and its context. TCRdb's copy holds only in-frame clones and misses some; the assay was immunoSEQ multiplex PCR. This sample carries some 15,000 clones, about 90% of them seen once, and the ten largest clones take nearly 50%. The germline gives CDR1 SNHLY, CDR2 FYNNEI. V was pared by 6 bases and J by 0 bases, with 14 bases between. This CDR3 comprises 15 residues. This specimen comes from a study of T cell clones after liver transplantation. Study summary: Post-transplant blood was tracked for graft-donor-reactive T cell clones identified in a pre-transplant mixed lymphocyte reaction.

Sequenced here: CD8+ T cells from blood, sampled before liver transplant. The rearrangement uses TRBV2 and TRBJ2-5; TRBD2 might be the D (6 bases). The TCR was taken from a human donor who received a liver transplant. CDR3 coding DNA: TGTGCCAGCAGGGGGGGTCTAGCAGACCAAGAGACCCAGTACTTC. Translated: CASRGGLADQETQYF. Full variable domain (outside the CDR3, taken from reference TRBV2 and TRBJ2-5): EPEVTQTPSHQVTQMGQEVILRCVPISNHLYFYWYRQILGQKVEFLVSFYNNEISEKSEIFDDQFSVERPDGSNFTLKIRSTKLEDSAMYFCASRGGLADQETQYFGPGTRLLVL.